The T cell receptor beta chain described here comes from a study of CD4+ T cells in melanoma. Germline lookup yields CDR1 SGHRS and CDR2 YFSETQ. V was clipped by 3 bases and J by 10 bases, with 26 bases between them. The CDR3 has 17 amino acids. Assay used: immunoSEQ multiplex PCR; TCRdb lists only in-frame clones, some missing. The sample yields over 130,000 clones, over 90% seen once. This clonotype was sampled from a human donor with melanoma. The rearrangement joins TRBV5-1 to TRBJ2-1, with D perhaps matching TRBD2 (6 bases). The CDR3 reads CASSWAPGVPSTIEQFF. The CDR3 coding sequence is TGCGCCAGCAGCTGGGCGCCGGGAGTACCCTCCACAATAGAGCAGTTCTTC.